The next 30 T cell receptor beta chains were all read from a single sample in a study of CD8 T cells in Susac syndrome. Reverse transcription used about 0.45 to 1 ug RNA and random hexamers. Using its own MiXCR run on the immunoSEQ multiplex PCR reads, TCRdb lists one record per CDR3 protein. The sample contains 45,000 to 60,000 distinct CDR3 sequences, 93% of which appear only once. Sequencing was carried out using CD8+ T cells from PBMCs. The receptors here all came from a human donor with multiple sclerosis.

J is TRBJ2-7 and V is TRBV7-9; TRBD1 matches at 9 bases. The CDR3 has 14 amino acids. Per germline, CDR1 SEHNR and CDR2 FQNEAQ (reference sequence). J lost 0 bases, V lost 6 bases, and 3 bases had no gene match. CDR3 in DNA: TGTGCCAGCAGGGGGACAGGGAACTCCTACGAGCAGTACTTC. It yields the protein CASRGTGNSYEQYF.

The chain employs TRBV4-3 and TRBJ2-1; TRBD1 aligns across 7 bases. The CDR3 covers 14 residues. The germline CDR1 and CDR2 sequences are LGHNA and YSLEER. V lost 0 bases and J lost 7; bases outside the gene matches: 3. The DNA of the CDR3 is TGCGCCAGCAGCCAAGACCCGACAGGGAATGAGCAGTTCTTC. Protein: CASSQDPTGNEQFF.

The chain uses TRBV5-4 and TRBJ2-5; D not resolved. Per germline, CDR1 SGHNT and CDR2 YYREEE (reference sequence). Between the trimmed V and J ends, which lost 5 bases and 2 bases, there was a span of 19 bases. The CDR3 has 16 amino acids. The CDR3: CASRSLNSGPQETQYF. In DNA form, the CDR3 reads TGTGCCAGCAGGAGCTTGAACTCAGGTCCTCAAGAGACCCAGTACTTC.

The rearrangement joins TRBV27 to TRBJ1-2, with D perhaps TRBD1 (6 bases). The V gene's germline CDR1 is MNHEY and CDR2 SMNVEV (reference sequence). Trimming shortened V by 3 bases and J by 6 bases, and 11 bases separated the two germline ends. The CDR3 consists of 13 residues. The CDR3 DNA follows: TGTGCCAGCAGTTTCGCGCCAGGGGATGGCTACACCTTC. Its translation: CASSFAPGDGYTF.

The chain combines TRBV7-9 with TRBJ1-4; 8 bases align to TRBD1. Trimming removed 5 bases from V and 10 bases from J; junction bases left unmatched: 12. The CDR3 has 15 residues. Per germline, CDR1 SEHNR and CDR2 FQNEAQ (reference sequence). The CDR3 region has the DNA TGTGCCAGCAGCCCCCAGGGGGCGGAATATCGAAAACTGTTTTTT. Translation gives CASSPQGAEYRKLFF.

This clonotype was seen more than once but under ten times. The chain is built from TRBV19 and TRBJ2-5; 7 bases are a match to TRBD1. Trimming cost V 9 bases and J 1 base; bases outside gene matches: 11. CDR3 size: 15 residues. Germline CDR1 is LNHDA and CDR2 is SQIVND (reference sequence). The CDR3 DNA follows: TGTGCCAGACGACCGGGACAGTGGTTCCAAGAGACCCAGTACTTC. Amino acid sequence: CARRPGQWFQETQYF.

CDR3 amino acids: CASSVGGSPYEQYF. In DNA form, the CDR3 reads TGTGCCAGCAGCGTAGGAGGATCCCCGTACGAGCAGTACTTC. The chain couples TRBV9 to TRBJ2-7; no firm D call. The V gene lost 0 bases and the J gene lost 4 bases, with 11 bases spanning the gap. This CDR3 comprises 14 residues. Per germline, CDR1 SGDLS and CDR2 YYNGEE.

The chain carries TRBV11-1 and TRBJ1-2, with D hard to call. Germline V CDR1 and CDR2: SGHAT, FQDESV (reference sequence). V lost 4 bases and J 8 bases, leaving 17 bases between the germline ends. The CDR3 covers 14 residues. The DNA for the CDR3 is TGTGCCAGCAGCTACTCGGAGGGCCTGGACGGCTACACCTTC. It is translated as CASSYSEGLDGYTF. The variable domain in full, completed from reference TRBV11-1 and TRBJ1-2, reads EAEVAQSPRYKITEKSQAVAFWCDPISGHATLYWYRQILGQGPELLVQFQDESVVDDSQLPKDRFSAERLKGVDSTLKIQPAELGDSAMYLCASSYSEGLDGYTFGSGTRLTVV.

The chain couples TRBV3-1 to TRBJ2-2; no definite D call. The CDR3 runs 13 residues. The V and J ends lost 2 bases and 5 bases respectively, with 6 bases between them. Germline-derived CDR1 and CDR2 are LGHDT and YNNKEL (reference sequence). The CDR3 coding sequence is TGTGCCAGCAGCCAACCCCAGACCGGGGAGCTGTTTTTT. It codes for CASSQPQTGELFF.

V usage is TRBV19 and J usage is TRBJ2-7; TRBD2 agrees at 9 bases. The V segment lost 5 bases and the J segment 1 base; nucleotides outside the gene matches: 6. This CDR3 is 15 amino acids long. CDR1 is LNHDA and CDR2 is SQIVND in the germline V gene (reference sequence). The CDR3 nucleotides are TGTGCCAGTAGTGCGACTAGCGGAGGATCCTACGAGCAGTACTTC. This translates into CASSATSGGSYEQYF.

V gene TRBV3-1 combines with J gene TRBJ2-7; 7 positions agree with TRBD2. Germline trimming cut 4 bases from V and 2 bases from J; bases unmatched to any gene: 11. The germline V gene has CDR1 LGHDT and CDR2 YNNKEL (reference sequence). The CDR3 loop spans 16 amino acids. The CDR3 region has the DNA TGTGCCAGCAGCCGGCACCGGGAGGTAAAAACCTACGAGCAGTACTTC. It specifies CASSRHREVKTYEQYF.

The chain joins TRBV7-9 to TRBJ1-5; 9 bases fit TRBD1. This CDR3 contains 14 residues. Germline-derived CDR1 and CDR2 are SEHNR and FQNEAQ (reference sequence). Losses at the gene ends were 5 bases for V and 8 bases for J; bases not matched to a gene: 7. The CDR3 DNA follows: TGTGCCAGCAGCGTTACAGGGGGCGCTGAGCCCCAGCATTTT. This sequence encodes CASSVTGGAEPQHF. The full variable domain, its missing parts supplied by reference TRBV7-9 and TRBJ1-5, is DTGVSQNPRHKITKRGQNVTFRCDPISEHNRLYWYRQTLGQGPEFLTYFQNEAQLEKSRLLSDRFSAERPKGSFSTLEIQRTEQGDSAMYLCASSVTGGAEPQHFGDGTRLSIL.

The chain uses TRBV2 and TRBJ2-5, with TRBD1 identical over 8 bases. The junction had 7 bases not matched to a gene; V was cut back by 6 bases and J by 4 bases. This CDR3 spans 14 amino acids. Germline CDR1 reads SNHLY; CDR2 reads FYNNEI. DNA for the CDR3: TGTGCCAGCAGCACTAGACAGGGGAGAGAGACCCAGTACTTC. It translates to CASSTRQGRETQYF.

CDR3 in amino acids: CSVDTGELFF. The CDR3 region has the DNA TGCAGCGTTGATACCGGGGAGCTGTTTTTT. V and J are TRBV29-1 and TRBJ2-2; unclear D gene. This CDR3 spans 10 amino acids. Germline CDR1 and CDR2: SQVTM and ANQGSEA. The V gene lost 3 bases and the J gene lost 5 bases, with 1 base spanning the gap.

V usage is TRBV7-6 and J usage is TRBJ1-1; D is unclear. Germline V gene data show CDR1 as SGHVS and CDR2 as FNYEAQ. V was clipped by 6 bases and J by 1 base, with 12 bases between them. CDR3 length: 14 amino acids. Here the CDR3 DNA reads TGTGCCAGCAGTTTAAACTCGAGGAACACTGAAGCTTTCTTT. Protein product: CASSLNSRNTEAFF.

The chain employs TRBV20-1 and TRBJ2-7; the D is unclear. Looked up from germline, CDR1 is DFQATT and CDR2 is SNEGSKA (reference sequence). The ends were cut back, 4 bases at V and 2 bases at J, with 12 bases in the middle. The length of the CDR3 is 13 residues. CDR3 DNA: TGCAGTGCTAAAGGGCCCTCCGCCTACGAGCAGTACTTC. As protein: CSAKGPSAYEQYF.

The CDR3 DNA reads TGTGCCAGCAGTTTTGGAGGGGGGATAGAGACCCAGTACTTC. This encodes CASSFGGGIETQYF. The rearrangement joins TRBV12-3 or TRBV12-4 to TRBJ2-5, with D possibly called TRBD1 or TRBD2 (6 bases each). V was trimmed by 3 bases and J by 4 bases, leaving 12 bases between them. The CDR3 consists of 14 residues.

The chain has TRBV4-1 and TRBJ1-1; 7 nucleotides line up with TRBD1. Germline-derived CDR1 and CDR2 are MGHRA and YSYEKL. The CDR3 totals 15 residues. The V gene end was trimmed by 5 bases and the J gene end by 3 bases; junction bases not matched to a gene: 9. Here the CDR3 DNA reads TGCGCCAGCAGCTCAAGACAGGGTTCGTACACTGAAGCTTTCTTT. It encodes CASSSRQGSYTEAFF.

V usage is TRBV20-1 and J usage is TRBJ1-5, with D hard to call. In germline, CDR1 is DFQATT, CDR2 SNEGSKA (reference sequence). V dropped 0 bases and J dropped 4 bases, with 13 bases sitting between them. The CDR3 consists of 15 residues. The CDR3 sequence is CSARDLGDGNQPQHF. The CDR3 region has the DNA TGCAGTGCTAGAGATCTGGGAGACGGTAATCAGCCCCAGCATTTT.

This chain uses TRBV19 with TRBJ2-5, with 7 bases that match TRBD2. With V trimmed by 6 bases and J by 3 bases, 1 base remained unmatched. The length of the CDR3 is 12 residues. Germline V gene data show CDR1 as LNHDA and CDR2 as SQIVND (reference sequence). In nucleotides, the CDR3 is TGTGCCAGTAGCGGGGGGAAAGAGACCCAGTACTTC. Its translation: CASSGGKETQYF. Together with reference TRBV19 and TRBJ2-5, the CDR3 gives the full variable domain: DGGITQSPKYLFRKEGQNVTLSCEQNLNHDAMYWYRQDPGQGLRLIYYSQIVNDFQKGDIAEGYSVSREKKESFPLTVTSAQKNPTAFYLCASSGGKETQYFGPGTRLLVL.

V usage is TRBV28 and J usage is TRBJ2-7; the match to TRBD1 covers 9 bases. CDR1 is MDHEN, CDR2 SYDVKM, per germline. V was clipped by 5 bases and J by 3 bases; unmatched bases: 5. The CDR3 consists of 14 residues. The CDR3 DNA is TGTGCCAGCAGTAGTTCGACAGGGGGCTACGAGCAGTACTTC. This codes for CASSSSTGGYEQYF.

The rearrangement joins TRBV20-1 to TRBJ2-7; the match to TRBD2 covers 10 bases. Looked up from germline, CDR1 is DFQATT and CDR2 is SNEGSKA (reference sequence). The CDR3 has 15 residues. Trimming at V came to 0 bases and at J to 0 bases, leaving 2 bases not matched to a gene. The CDR3 sequence: CSARDLAGDSYEQYF. CDR3 nucleotides: TGCAGTGCTAGAGATCTAGCGGGGGACTCCTACGAGCAGTACTTC.

This chain uses TRBV6-6 with TRBJ2-7; TRBD2 is a possible D gene (5 bases). Trimming took off 2 bases at V and 5 bases at J, with 7 bases between the two ends. CDR3 length equals 12 residues. Germline V gene sequence: CDR1 MNHNY, CDR2 SVGAGI (reference sequence). The CDR3 DNA reads TGTGCCAGCAGTTACGGGGAGAACGAGCAGTACTTC. Its translation: CASSYGENEQYF.

This clonotype was seen a single time. V and J are TRBV30 and TRBJ2-1, with no clear D. The CDR3 covers 14 residues. Germline CDR1 is GTSNPN and CDR2 is SVGIG (reference sequence). The V end was cut by 0 bases, the J end by 7 bases, with 13 bases between. Here the CDR3 DNA reads TGTGCCTGGAGTGTAATCGGCCGACCGAATGAGCAGTTCTTC. Amino acid sequence: CAWSVIGRPNEQFF.

This rearrangement joins TRBV19 to TRBJ2-7; TRBD1 or TRBD2 may be the D gene (5 bases each). V shed 3 bases and J shed 2 bases, with 14 bases lying between them. CDR1 LNHDA and CDR2 SQIVND come from the germline V gene (reference sequence). The CDR3 has 15 residues. CDR3 residues: CASSIGGLGAYEQYF. In nucleotides, the CDR3 is TGTGCCAGTAGTATTGGCGGGCTAGGGGCCTACGAGCAGTACTTC.

The rearrangement joins TRBV6-5 to TRBJ2-3; possibly TRBD1 for D (6 bases). The V end was cut by 7 bases, the J end by 4 bases, with 15 bases between. The CDR3 contains 14 residues. Germline V gene data show CDR1 as MNHEY and CDR2 as SVGAGI. The CDR3 region is CASTWGLNSDTQYF. For the CDR3, the DNA is TGTGCCAGCACCTGGGGGCTAAACTCAGATACGCAGTATTTT.

CDR3 in amino acids: CASTWSGSYGYTF. The DNA of the CDR3 is TGTGCCAGCACCTGGTCGGGTTCCTATGGCTACACCTTC. V gene TRBV6-5 combines with J gene TRBJ1-2; unclear D gene. Trimming shortened V by 7 bases and J by 4 bases, and 13 bases separated the two germline ends. CDR1 and CDR2 (germline): MNHEY, SVGAGI. The CDR3 contains 13 residues.

The CDR3 bases are TGTGCCAGCAGTCCCACCGGCACAGATACGCAGTATTTT. Encoded protein: CASSPTGTDTQYF. V and J are TRBV7-2 and TRBJ2-3; D not certain. The V gene lost 6 bases and the J gene lost 1 base, with 8 bases spanning the gap. The CDR3 has 13 amino acids. Looked up from germline, CDR1 is SGHTA and CDR2 is FQGNSA.

This chain links TRBV6-5 with TRBJ2-2; D possibly matches TRBD1 or TRBD2 (5 bases each). This CDR3 comprises 17 residues. Germline values: CDR1 MNHEY, CDR2 SVGAGI. Trimming left V 4 bases short and J 7 bases short, with 22 bases between. DNA for the CDR3: TGTGCCAGCAGTTCGACTGAGGGGCACCGGGGAATCGGGGAGCTGTTTTTT. Its translation is CASSSTEGHRGIGELFF.

The V and J genes are TRBV20-1 and TRBJ2-7, with D perhaps matching TRBD1 (5 bases). The ends were cut back, 1 base at V and 4 bases at J, with 32 bases in the middle. The CDR3 sequence is 20 residues long. The germline CDR1 and CDR2 sequences are DFQATT and SNEGSKA (reference sequence). The CDR3 sequence is CSARVSLGDQAGVTPYEQYF. The CDR3 DNA follows: TGCAGTGCTAGAGTGTCCTTAGGGGATCAAGCAGGAGTAACCCCTTACGAGCAGTACTTC.